These 25 T cell receptor beta chains originate from one sample sequenced in a study of CD8+ T cells in alopecia areata. RNA was isolated and reverse transcribed to cDNA, the sequencing template. Repertoires were generated with immunoSEQ multiplex PCR, while TCRdb's copy carries only in-frame clones and drops some. The sample consists of 110,000 to 150,000 clones, about three fifths of them appearing once. Sequenced material: CD4+ T cells sorted from blood, taken at week 0. These receptors originate from a human donor with alopecia areata.

The chain is built from TRBV15 and TRBJ1-6; TRBD1 might be the D (5 bases). In germline, CDR1 is LNHNV, CDR2 YYDKDF (reference sequence). V was trimmed by 3 bases and J by 7 bases, leaving 10 bases between them. CDR3 length: 14 amino acids. In nucleotides, the CDR3 is TGTGCCACCAGCAGGGGGACGGGGAATTCACCCCTCCACTTT. It yields the protein CATSRGTGNSPLHF.

This clone showed up many times. The chain carries TRBV7-9 and TRBJ1-1, with D tentatively TRBD1 (5 bases). V was pared by 4 bases and J by 5 bases, with 17 bases between. The CDR3 is 15 residues long. From germline, CDR1 is SEHNR and CDR2 FQNEAQ (reference sequence). The CDR3 bases are TGTGCCAGCAGCTACGAGAGGGGTGGGAATACTGAAGCTTTCTTT. Translating gives CASSYERGGNTEAFF.

This clone showed up just once. The chain carries TRBV5-6 and TRBJ2-7, with 7 nucleotides matching TRBD1. Germline V lookup: CDR1 SGHDT, CDR2 YYEEEE. V lost 0 bases and J lost 3; bases outside the gene matches: 0. The CDR3 loop spans 13 amino acids. The CDR3 sequence is CASSLDRGYEQYF. The CDR3 nucleotides are TGTGCCAGCAGCTTGGACAGGGGCTACGAGCAGTACTTC.

This clone has only one observation. The V and J genes are TRBV15 and TRBJ1-5; 8 bases map to TRBD1. Germline CDR1 is LNHNV and CDR2 is YYDKDF (reference sequence). The CDR3 loop spans 16 amino acids. V shed 0 bases, J shed 7 bases, and the junction held 8 bases outside the gene matches. The CDR3 spells CATSRDRQGISQPQHF. CDR3 nucleotides: TGTGCCACCAGCAGAGATCGACAGGGGATAAGCCAGCCCCAGCATTTT. The variable domain in full, with the rest retrieved from reference TRBV15 and TRBJ1-5, is DAMVIQNPRYQVTQFGKPVTLSCSQTLNHNVMYWYQQKSSQAPKLLFHYYDKDFNNEADTPDNFQSRRPNTSFCFLDIRSPGLGDTAMYLCATSRDRQGISQPQHFGDGTRLSIL.

This clone came up a few times. The V and J genes are TRBV29-1 and TRBJ1-2; 10 bases align to TRBD1. The CDR3 totals 12 residues. The junction had 6 bases not matched to a gene; V was cut back by 6 bases and J by 8 bases. From germline, CDR1 is SQVTM and CDR2 ANQGSEA. The CDR3 bases are TGCAGCGTCCAGACAGGGGGCGACGGCTACACCTTC. As protein: CSVQTGGDGYTF.

This clone showed up just a few times. This chain joins TRBV30 and TRBJ2-4; tentatively, D is TRBD1 or TRBD2 (5 bases each). Germline V gives CDR1 GTSNPN, CDR2 SVGIG (reference sequence). This CDR3 has 16 amino acids. V lost 6 bases and J lost 0, with 18 bases in between. The CDR3 reads CACRTGTGLAKNIQYF. CDR3 nucleotides: TGTGCCTGTAGAACCGGGACGGGGCTAGCCAAAAACATTCAGTACTTC.

This clone was picked up a small number of times. V is TRBV2 and J is TRBJ1-2; no clear D. Trimming pared 7 bases from V and 4 bases from J, leaving 19 bases between. The CDR3 is 15 residues long. Germline CDR1 SNHLY, CDR2 FYNNEI. This CDR3 reads CASTSLMGGFYGYTF. The CDR3 nucleotides are TGTGCCAGCACCTCCTTGATGGGTGGGTTCTATGGCTACACCTTC.

The chain links TRBV29-1 to TRBJ1-5, with 9 bases matching TRBD1. The CDR3 consists of 13 residues. Germline V CDR1 and CDR2: SQVTM, ANQGSEA. The junction had 7 bases not matched to a gene; V was cut back by 7 bases and J by 6 bases. The CDR3 coding sequence is TGCAGCGCTGGAGGGACAGGGAGTCAGCCCCAGCATTTT. Translation gives CSAGGTGSQPQHF. Full variable domain (rest looked up from reference TRBV29-1 and TRBJ1-5): SAVISQKPSRDICQRGTSLTIQCQVDSQVTMMFWYRQQPGQSLTLIATANQGSEATYESGFVIDKFPISRPNLTFSTLTVSNMSPEDSSIYLCSAGGTGSQPQHFGDGTRLSIL.

V gene TRBV5-1 combines with J gene TRBJ1-1, with 7 bases aligning to TRBD1. Germline V lookup: CDR1 SGHRS, CDR2 YFSETQ. The CDR3 is 14 amino acids. J was trimmed by 4 bases and V by 0 bases; bases with no gene match: 3. The CDR3 loop reads CASSLVSGGTEAFF. CDR3 DNA sequence: TGCGCCAGCAGCTTGGTGTCAGGGGGCACTGAAGCTTTCTTT.

The chain joins TRBV29-1 to TRBJ2-5; D gene unclear. Germline V gene data show CDR1 as SQVTM and CDR2 as ANQGSEA. V lost 7 bases to trimming and J lost 4 bases, with 13 bases between them. The CDR3 runs to 12 residues. CDR3 DNA sequence: TGCAGCGCAGCTCTGGGAACAGAGACCCAGTACTTC. Protein: CSAALGTETQYF.

The chain employs TRBV5-1 and TRBJ1-4, with 7 bases identical to TRBD1. The germline V gene encodes CDR1 SGHRS and CDR2 YFSETQ. This CDR3 comprises 16 residues. The junction had 11 bases not matched to a gene; V was cut back by 4 bases and J by 5 bases. The CDR3 nucleotides read TGCGCCAGCAGCAATCCCGGGACAGAACGGAATGAAAAACTGTTTTTT. Protein product: CASSNPGTERNEKLFF.

This clone was seen ten or more times. V gene TRBV23-1 combines with J gene TRBJ1-6; 7 nucleotides match TRBD1. TRBV23-1 is treated as an ORF (open reading frame) with a function not yet certain. The junction had 11 bases not matched to a gene; V was cut back by 6 bases and J by 0 bases. The CDR3 has 18 amino acids. CDR3 region: CASSLSAGGSSYNSPLHF. The CDR3 DNA reads TGCGCCAGCAGCCTATCAGCAGGGGGGAGCTCCTATAATTCACCCCTCCACTTT.

This clone has only a few counts. The chain has TRBV7-9 and TRBJ2-2; no clear D. Germline V gives CDR1 SEHNR, CDR2 FQNEAQ (reference sequence). This CDR3 has 13 residues. Trimming left V 0 bases short and J 7 bases short, with 6 bases between. The CDR3 DNA sequence: TGTGCCAGCAGCTTAGCGGGGATCGGGGAGCTGTTTTTT. This sequence encodes CASSLAGIGELFF.

This clone was seen just once. The chain uses TRBV29-1 and TRBJ1-2, with 7 bases identical to TRBD1. The CDR3 has 12 amino acids. CDR1 and CDR2 from the germline V gene are SQVTM and ANQGSEA. Trimming cost V 2 bases and J 8 bases; bases outside gene matches: 5. CDR3 residues: CSVERQGIGYTF. CDR3 DNA sequence: TGCAGCGTTGAAAGACAGGGTATAGGCTACACCTTC. Full variable domain (remainder filled in from reference TRBV29-1 and TRBJ1-2): SAVISQKPSRDICQRGTSLTIQCQVDSQVTMMFWYRQQPGQSLTLIATANQGSEATYESGFVIDKFPISRPNLTFSTLTVSNMSPEDSSIYLCSVERQGIGYTFGSGTRLTVV.

This clone was counted between two and nine times. V gene TRBV29-1 combines with J gene TRBJ1-1; the D gene is possibly TRBD1 (6 bases). Per the germline V gene, CDR1 is SQVTM and CDR2 is ANQGSEA. V was pared by 3 bases and J by 1 base, with 9 bases between. This CDR3 has 13 residues. CDR3 sequence reads: CSVEGGANTEAFF. The CDR3 DNA reads as TGCAGCGTTGAGGGGGGGGCGAACACTGAAGCTTTCTTT.

This clone was seen a few times. The chain carries TRBV30 and TRBJ2-3, with 12 nucleotides matching TRBD2. The CDR3 has 14 amino acids. V lost 5 bases to trimming and J lost 4 bases; unmatched junction nucleotides: 4. CDR1 is GTSNPN and CDR2 is SVGIG in the germline V gene (reference sequence). This chain's CDR3 is CAWQLAGGADTQYF. The DNA of the CDR3 is TGTGCCTGGCAACTAGCGGGGGGCGCAGATACGCAGTATTTT.

The chain employs TRBV5-6 and TRBJ2-7; D ambiguous. Trimming removed 3 bases at V and 7 bases at J, with 14 bases between. Germline V CDR1 and CDR2: SGHDT, YYEEEE. This CDR3 is 13 amino acids long. The CDR3: CASSSGPSREQYF. The CDR3 nucleotides read TGTGCCAGCAGCTCCGGGCCCTCTAGGGAGCAGTACTTC.

The V gene is TRBV6-1, the J gene TRBJ2-2; D not resolved. CDR1 and CDR2 (germline): MNHNS, SASEGT. V was cut by 6 bases and J by 3 bases, with 11 bases left in between. The CDR3 loop spans 14 amino acids. For the CDR3, the DNA is TGTGCCAGCAGAGCAGCCCGGGACACCGGGGAGCTGTTTTTT. As protein: CASRAARDTGELFF.

The rearrangement uses TRBV6-1 and TRBJ1-6; 9 nucleotides line up with TRBD1. J lost 19 bases, V lost 5 bases, and 9 bases had no gene match. The CDR3 is 12 amino acids. The V gene's germline CDR1 is MNHNS and CDR2 SASEGT. CDR3 protein: CASSPLDRGLHF. DNA of the CDR3: TGTGCCAGCAGTCCCCTGGACAGGGGCTTACACTTT.

V gene TRBV29-1 combines with J gene TRBJ1-1; 7 bases map to TRBD1. Germline V CDR1 and CDR2: SQVTM, ANQGSEA. J was trimmed by 6 bases and V by 4 bases; bases with no gene match: 20. This CDR3 is built from 17 residues. The CDR3 protein is CSVGTGMGTYEEAEAFF. CDR3 in DNA: TGCAGCGTTGGGACAGGTATGGGGACCTACGAAGAAGCTGAAGCTTTCTTT.

V and J are TRBV4-2 and TRBJ2-5; no clear D. The V and J ends lost 1 base and 4 bases respectively, with 10 bases between them. The CDR3 spans 14 residues. Per germline, CDR1 LGHNA and CDR2 YNFKEQ. The CDR3, as DNA: TGTGCCAGCAGCCAAGGTCAGCGCATAGAGACCCAGTACTTC. Protein sequence: CASSQGQRIETQYF.

This chain connects TRBV6-5 to TRBJ2-7, with TRBD1 matching 10 bases. The CDR3 has 15 residues. The V segment lost 6 bases and the J segment 2 bases; nucleotides outside the gene matches: 7. CDR1 and CDR2 from the germline V gene are MNHEY and SVGAGI. The CDR3 protein is CASSRAGQGTYEQYF. DNA for the CDR3: TGTGCCAGCAGCAGAGCGGGACAGGGGACCTACGAGCAGTACTTC.

Worth noting for this clone: The same CDR3 arises from other DNA sequences in this sample as well. This chain uses TRBV30 with TRBJ1-5; D call uncertain. Trimming stripped 1 base from V and 2 bases from J, with 6 bases between. The CDR3 length is 13 residues. The germline gives CDR1 GTSNPN, CDR2 SVGIG (reference sequence). The CDR3 region has the DNA TGTGCCTGGAGTGGCGGAGGCAATCAGCCCCAGCATTTT. Its protein product is CAWSGGGNQPQHF.

J is TRBJ1-2 and V is TRBV27; 11 nucleotides line up with TRBD1. With V trimmed by 5 bases and J by 0 bases, 5 bases remained unmatched. Germline CDR1 and CDR2: MNHEY and SMNVEV (reference sequence). CDR3 length: 16 residues. This chain's CDR3 is CASSPGTGGANYGYTF. The CDR3 DNA is TGTGCCAGCAGTCCCGGGACAGGGGGGGCTAACTATGGCTACACCTTC.

The V gene is TRBV18, the J gene TRBJ2-5; 7 bases line up with TRBD2. This CDR3 has 14 residues. In germline, CDR1 is KGHSH, CDR2 LQKENI. V was pared by 3 bases and J by 5 bases, with 6 bases of the junction left unmatched. In nucleotides, the CDR3 is TGTGCCAGCTCACCGTTTGCTAGCGGTGAGACCCAGTACTTC. Translated, it gives CASSPFASGETQYF.